These T cell receptor beta chains were read from a single sample in a study of blood T cell repertoires in COVID-19. This table comes from immunoSEQ multiplex PCR, and its TCRdb copy is limited to in-frame clones, with some not included. The sample yields roughly 430,000 clones, around 90% seen once. The sequenced sample was PBMCs or T cells enriched from blood (not recorded which). The receptors stem from a woman aged 40 to 50 with acute COVID-19. Both conserved end residues are part of each CDR3. D genes are given only for firm matches. Clone size is given for some rows only: seen once, a few or many times, or a class if the clone is expanded.

abundance: -; v_gene: TRBV6-1; d_gene: -; len: 13; j_gene: TRBJ1-5; CDR3nt: TGTGCCAGCAGTGAAGCAAGGGGACAGCCCCAGCATTTT; CDR3aa: CASSEARGQPQHF
abundance: -; v_gene: TRBV19; d_gene: TRBD1; len: 13; j_gene: TRBJ1-2; CDR3nt: TGTGCCAGTAGTGCGGACAGGGTTAATGGCTACACCTTC; CDR3aa: CASSADRVNGYTF
abundance: -; v_gene: TRBV30; d_gene: -; len: 13; j_gene: TRBJ2-3; CDR3nt: TGTGCCTGGAGTGTGGAGGCCACAGATACGCAGTATTTT; CDR3aa: CAWSVEATDTQYF
abundance: -; v_gene: TRBV2; d_gene: TRBD2; len: 15; j_gene: TRBJ2-2; CDR3nt: TGTGCCAGCAAGTGGCTAGCGGGGAACACCGGGGAGCTGTTTTTT; CDR3aa: CASKWLAGNTGELFF
abundance: -; v_gene: TRBV4-1; d_gene: -; len: 18; j_gene: TRBJ2-1; CDR3nt: TGCGCCAGCAGCCACCCCCCGGGAGTAGGGACCCTCCCCAATGAGCAGTTCTTC; CDR3aa: CASSHPPGVGTLPNEQFF
abundance: -; v_gene: TRBV30; d_gene: TRBD1; len: 13; j_gene: TRBJ1-1; CDR3nt: TGTGCCTGGAGCGGAGACAGGGGCACTGAAGCTTTCTTT; CDR3aa: CAWSGDRGTEAFF
abundance: -; v_gene: TRBV7-9; d_gene: -; len: 15; j_gene: TRBJ1-5; CDR3nt: TGTGCCAGCAGCTTAGCAGATAGTAGCAATCAGCCCCAGCATTTT; CDR3aa: CASSLADSSNQPQHF
abundance: -; v_gene: TRBV5-4; d_gene: TRBD1; len: 14; j_gene: TRBJ2-1; CDR3nt: TGTGCCAGCAGCGCAAACCTGGGACAGAATGAGCAGTTCTTC; CDR3aa: CASSANLGQNEQFF
abundance: -; v_gene: TRBV7-8; d_gene: -; len: 15; j_gene: TRBJ2-3; CDR3nt: TGTGCCAGCAGCTTAGAACAGGGTCGCACAGATACGCAGTATTTT; CDR3aa: CASSLEQGRTDTQYF
abundance: few; v_gene: TRBV19; d_gene: TRBD1; len: 16; j_gene: TRBJ1-1; CDR3nt: TGTGCCAGTAGTATTCGGGACAGGTCTCGAATAACTGAAGCTTTCTTT; CDR3aa: CASSIRDRSRITEAFF
abundance: few; v_gene: TRBV4-1; d_gene: -; len: 16; j_gene: TRBJ1-2; CDR3nt: TGCGCCAGCAGCCAAGATACCAGGCCTGTGGTGGTTGGCTACACCTTC; CDR3aa: CASSQDTRPVVVGYTF
abundance: -; v_gene: TRBV6-5; d_gene: TRBD1; len: 14; j_gene: TRBJ1-2; CDR3nt: TGTGCCAGCAGTAGGACAGGAAGATCCTATGGCTACACCTTC; CDR3aa: CASSRTGRSYGYTF
abundance: -; v_gene: TRBV6-6; d_gene: -; len: 13; j_gene: TRBJ1-1; CDR3nt: TGTGCCAGCAGTTACTTAGGGGGAACTGAAGCTTTCTTT; CDR3aa: CASSYLGGTEAFF
abundance: -; v_gene: TRBV29-1; d_gene: TRBD1; len: 12; j_gene: TRBJ1-1; CDR3nt: TGCAGCGTTGTCAGGGGGCTCACTGAAGCTTTCTTT; CDR3aa: CSVVRGLTEAFF
abundance: -; v_gene: TRBV7-9; d_gene: -; len: 15; j_gene: TRBJ2-5; CDR3nt: TGTGCCAGCAGCTTAGAAGCAGGGGTGTCAGAGACCCAGTACTTC; CDR3aa: CASSLEAGVSETQYF
abundance: -; v_gene: TRBV12-1; d_gene: -; len: 18; j_gene: TRBJ1-5; CDR3nt: TGTGCCAGCAGCCCCTGTTTATGGACAGGGGGTTGGGCTCAGCCCCAGCATTTT; CDR3aa: CASSPCLWTGGWAQPQHF
abundance: -; v_gene: TRBV9; d_gene: -; len: 14; j_gene: TRBJ1-2; CDR3nt: TGTGCCAGCAGCGTCGGCGGGGGGCAATTTGGCTACACCTTC; CDR3aa: CASSVGGGQFGYTF
abundance: -; v_gene: TRBV6-5; d_gene: -; len: 13; j_gene: TRBJ1-1; CDR3nt: TGTGCCAGCAGTTATACAACGGGCACTGAAGCTTTCTTT; CDR3aa: CASSYTTGTEAFF